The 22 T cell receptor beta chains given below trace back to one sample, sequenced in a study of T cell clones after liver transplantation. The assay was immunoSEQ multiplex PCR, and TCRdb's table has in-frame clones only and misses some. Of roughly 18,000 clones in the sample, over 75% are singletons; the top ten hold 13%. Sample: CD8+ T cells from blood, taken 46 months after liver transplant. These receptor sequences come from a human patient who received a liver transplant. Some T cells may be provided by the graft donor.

The CDR3 DNA follows: TGTGCCAGCAGCCAAGACCTCCGACCGGAGACCCAGTACTTC. Encoded protein: CASSQDLRPETQYF. The chain uses TRBV27 and TRBJ2-5; D remains ambiguous. In germline, CDR1 is MNHEY, CDR2 SMNVEV (reference sequence). CDR3 size: 14 residues. Trimming pared 6 bases from V and 5 bases from J, leaving 16 bases between.

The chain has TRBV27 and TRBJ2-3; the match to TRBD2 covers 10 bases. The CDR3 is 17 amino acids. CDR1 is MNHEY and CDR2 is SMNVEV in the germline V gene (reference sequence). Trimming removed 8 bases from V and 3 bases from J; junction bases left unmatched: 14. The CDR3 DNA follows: TGTGCCAGCGGAGATGTAACGACTAGCGGGTATACAGATACGCAGTATTTT. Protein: CASGDVTTSGYTDTQYF.

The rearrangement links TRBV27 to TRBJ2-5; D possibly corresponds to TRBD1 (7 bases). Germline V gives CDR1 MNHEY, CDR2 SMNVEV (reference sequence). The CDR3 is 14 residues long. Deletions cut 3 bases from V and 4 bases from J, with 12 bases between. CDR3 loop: CASSLRQGGETQYF. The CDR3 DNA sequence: TGTGCCAGCAGTTTGAGACAGGGAGGAGAGACCCAGTACTTC.

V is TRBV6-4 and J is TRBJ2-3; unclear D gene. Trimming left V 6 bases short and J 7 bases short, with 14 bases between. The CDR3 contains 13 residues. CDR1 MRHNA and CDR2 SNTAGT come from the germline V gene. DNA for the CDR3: TGTGCCAGCAGCCCCCGGGCTGGCAATACGCAGTATTTT. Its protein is CASSPRAGNTQYF.

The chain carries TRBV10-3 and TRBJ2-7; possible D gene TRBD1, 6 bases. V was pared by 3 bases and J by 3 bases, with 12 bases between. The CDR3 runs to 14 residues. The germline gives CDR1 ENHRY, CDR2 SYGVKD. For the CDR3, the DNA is TGTGCCATCAGTGAATTTACAGGGAGCTACGAGCAGTACTTC. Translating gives CAISEFTGSYEQYF.

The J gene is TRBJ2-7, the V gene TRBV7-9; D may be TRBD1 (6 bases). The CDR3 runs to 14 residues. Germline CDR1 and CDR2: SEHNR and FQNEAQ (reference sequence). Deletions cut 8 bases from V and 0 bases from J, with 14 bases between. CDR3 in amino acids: CASSAWTDSYEQYF. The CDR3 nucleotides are TGTGCCAGCTCTGCTTGGACAGACTCCTACGAGCAGTACTTC.

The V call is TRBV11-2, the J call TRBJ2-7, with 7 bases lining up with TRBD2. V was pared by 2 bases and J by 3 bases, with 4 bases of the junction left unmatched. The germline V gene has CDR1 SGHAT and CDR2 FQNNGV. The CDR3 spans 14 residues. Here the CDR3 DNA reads TGTGCCAGCAGCTTACCTAGCGGCCTCTACGAGCAGTACTTC. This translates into CASSLPSGLYEQYF. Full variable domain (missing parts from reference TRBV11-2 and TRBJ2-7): EAGVAQSPRYKIIEKRQSVAFWCNPISGHATLYWYQQILGQGPKLLIQFQNNGVVDDSQLPKDRFSAERLKGVDSTLKIQPAKLEDSAVYLCASSLPSGLYEQYFGPGTRLTVT.

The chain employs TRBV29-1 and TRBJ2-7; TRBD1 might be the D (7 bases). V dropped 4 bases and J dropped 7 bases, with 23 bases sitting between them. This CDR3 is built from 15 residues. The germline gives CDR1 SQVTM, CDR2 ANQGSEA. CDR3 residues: CSVAGGTALSLEQYF. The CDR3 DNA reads TGCAGCGTTGCGGGCGGGACAGCGCTATCTTTAGAGCAGTACTTC.

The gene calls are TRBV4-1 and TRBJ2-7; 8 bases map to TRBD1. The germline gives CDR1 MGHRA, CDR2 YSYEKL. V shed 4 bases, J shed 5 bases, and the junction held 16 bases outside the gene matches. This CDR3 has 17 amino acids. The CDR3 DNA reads TGCGCCAGCAGCCTGGGGCCCGGACAGGGTTTCGACCACGAGCAGTACTTC. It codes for CASSLGPGQGFDHEQYF.

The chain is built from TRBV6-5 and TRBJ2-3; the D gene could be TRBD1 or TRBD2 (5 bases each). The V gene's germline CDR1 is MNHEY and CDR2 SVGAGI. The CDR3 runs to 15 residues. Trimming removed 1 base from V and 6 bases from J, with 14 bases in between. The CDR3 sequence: CASSYLGTEEDTQYF. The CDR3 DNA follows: TGTGCCAGCAGTTACTTGGGGACCGAGGAGGATACGCAGTATTTT.

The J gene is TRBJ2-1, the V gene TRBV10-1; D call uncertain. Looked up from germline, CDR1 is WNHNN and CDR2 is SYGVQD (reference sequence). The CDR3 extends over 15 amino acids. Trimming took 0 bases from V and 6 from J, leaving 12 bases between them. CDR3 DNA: TGCGCCAGCAGTGAGTCTAGGGTGGCGAGCAATGAGCAGTTCTTC. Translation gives CASSESRVASNEQFF.

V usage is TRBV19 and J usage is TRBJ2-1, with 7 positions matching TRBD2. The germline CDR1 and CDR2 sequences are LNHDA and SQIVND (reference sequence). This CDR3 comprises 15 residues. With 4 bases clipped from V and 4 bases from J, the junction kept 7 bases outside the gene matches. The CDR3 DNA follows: TGTGCCAGTAGTAGTTGGACTAGGCGGTACAATGAGCAGTTCTTC. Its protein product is CASSSWTRRYNEQFF.

CDR3 sequence (DNA): TGTGCCACCAAGCAGGGGGCACAAGATACGCAGTATTTT. Translated: CATKQGAQDTQYF. This sequence joins TRBV15 and TRBJ2-3, with TRBD1 matching 8 bases. With 7 bases clipped from V and 5 bases from J, the junction kept 5 bases outside the gene matches. CDR1 is LNHNV, CDR2 YYDKDF, per germline (reference sequence). This CDR3 contains 13 residues.

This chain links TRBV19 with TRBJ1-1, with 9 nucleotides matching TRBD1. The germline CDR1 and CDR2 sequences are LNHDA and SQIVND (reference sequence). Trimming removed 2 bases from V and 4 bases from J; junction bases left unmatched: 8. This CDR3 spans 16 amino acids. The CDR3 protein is CASSITWGQGGTEAFF. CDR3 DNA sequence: TGTGCCAGTAGTATAACTTGGGGACAGGGAGGCACTGAAGCTTTCTTT.

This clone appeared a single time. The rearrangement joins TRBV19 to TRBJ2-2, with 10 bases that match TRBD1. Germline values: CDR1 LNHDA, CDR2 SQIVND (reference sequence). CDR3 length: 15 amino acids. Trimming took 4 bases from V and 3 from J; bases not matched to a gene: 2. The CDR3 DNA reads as TGTGCCAGTAGTACGGGACAGGGGTACACCGGGGAGCTGTTTTTT. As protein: CASSTGQGYTGELFF.

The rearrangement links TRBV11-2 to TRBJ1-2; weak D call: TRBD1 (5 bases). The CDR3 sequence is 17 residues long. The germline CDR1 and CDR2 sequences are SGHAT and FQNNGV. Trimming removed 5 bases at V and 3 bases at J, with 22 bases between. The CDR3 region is CASSPRDFLVSDYGYTF. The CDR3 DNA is TGTGCCAGCAGCCCCCGGGACTTTTTGGTCTCGGACTATGGCTACACCTTC.

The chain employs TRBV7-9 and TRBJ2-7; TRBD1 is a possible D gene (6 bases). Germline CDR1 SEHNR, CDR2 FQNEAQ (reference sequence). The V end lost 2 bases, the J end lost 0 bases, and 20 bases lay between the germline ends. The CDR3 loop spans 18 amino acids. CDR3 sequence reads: CASSLPKTGTIVSYEQYF. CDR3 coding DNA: TGTGCCAGCAGCTTACCCAAGACAGGCACCATTGTCTCCTACGAGCAGTACTTC.

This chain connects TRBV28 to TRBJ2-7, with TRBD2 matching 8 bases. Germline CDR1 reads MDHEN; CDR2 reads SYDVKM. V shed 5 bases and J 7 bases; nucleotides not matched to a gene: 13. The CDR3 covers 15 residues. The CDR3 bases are TGTGCCAGCAGTGGGGGACTAGAGAGGGCTTTAGAGCAGTACTTC. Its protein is CASSGGLERALEQYF.

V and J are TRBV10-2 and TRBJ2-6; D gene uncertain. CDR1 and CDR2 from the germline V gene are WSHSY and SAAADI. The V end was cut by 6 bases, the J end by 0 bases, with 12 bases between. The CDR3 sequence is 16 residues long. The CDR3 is CASRVETGSGANVLTF. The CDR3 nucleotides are TGCGCCAGCAGGGTTGAGACCGGCTCTGGGGCCAACGTCCTGACTTTC.

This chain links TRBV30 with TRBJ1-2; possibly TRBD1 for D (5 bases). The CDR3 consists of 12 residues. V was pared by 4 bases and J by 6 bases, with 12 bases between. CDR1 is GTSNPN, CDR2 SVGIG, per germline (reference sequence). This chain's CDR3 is CAWNAGLHGYTF. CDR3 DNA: TGTGCCTGGAACGCAGGGTTGCATGGCTACACCTTC.

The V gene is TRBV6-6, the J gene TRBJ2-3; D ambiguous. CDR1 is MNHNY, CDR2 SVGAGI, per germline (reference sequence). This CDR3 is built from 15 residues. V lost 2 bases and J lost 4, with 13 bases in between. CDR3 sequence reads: CASSYLASKADTQYF. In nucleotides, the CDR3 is TGTGCCAGCAGTTACCTGGCTAGTAAGGCAGATACGCAGTATTTT.

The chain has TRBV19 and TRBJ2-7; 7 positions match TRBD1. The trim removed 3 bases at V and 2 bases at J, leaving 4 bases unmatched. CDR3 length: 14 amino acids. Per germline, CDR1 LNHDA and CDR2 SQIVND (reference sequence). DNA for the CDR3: TGTGCCAGTAGTATGACAGGGTCCCCCTACGAGCAGTACTTC. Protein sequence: CASSMTGSPYEQYF.